The source of this TCR beta chain is a study of cytomegalovirus exposure and HLA in healthy donors. Study results and limitations: Reportedly, HLA-A and HLA-B alleles of most subjects were accurately predicted from TCR beta. Relative to the 666-donor mean, N-insertions were reportedly fewer in an Asian-associated ancestry cluster in a later analysis.

This clone was seen a handful of times. Antigen: not known. CDR1 and CDR2 from the germline V gene are SGHNT and YYREEE (reference sequence). V lost 0 bases and J lost 3, with 12 bases in between. CDR3 size: 16 residues. The PCR had 60 Vbeta and 13 Jbeta primers. Assay used: immunoSEQ multiplex PCR; TCRdb lists only in-frame clones, some missing. There are more than 85,000 clones in the sample; over 75% occur only once, and over 6.5% lies in the top ten. The gene calls are TRBV5-4 and TRBJ1-4; D not certain. This clonotype was sampled from a woman aged 35 to 49 in good health and CMV-seropositive. The sequencing sample was made of PBMCs. Here the CDR3 DNA reads TGTGCCAGCAGCTTGGATGCGGGTAGGGCTAATGAAAAACTGTTTTTT. Translation gives CASSLDAGRANEKLFF.